This TCR beta chain was sequenced in a study of blood T cell repertoires in COVID-19. The CDR3 covers 15 residues. Germline V gene data show CDR1 as MNHEY and CDR2 as SVGAGI. Trimming stripped 8 bases from V and 7 bases from J, with 20 bases between. TCRdb's copy holds only in-frame clones and misses some; the assay was immunoSEQ multiplex PCR. The sample has about 130,000 clones; around 73% are singletons. Input material: peripheral blood. The V and J genes are TRBV6-5 and TRBJ2-2; D is possibly TRBD1 (6 bases). The source is a man aged 55-75 years who had recovered from COVID-19. CDR3 in amino acids: CASSAVQGLVGELFF. The CDR3, as DNA: TGTGCCAGCTCTGCAGTTCAGGGGTTGGTCGGGGAGCTGTTTTTT.